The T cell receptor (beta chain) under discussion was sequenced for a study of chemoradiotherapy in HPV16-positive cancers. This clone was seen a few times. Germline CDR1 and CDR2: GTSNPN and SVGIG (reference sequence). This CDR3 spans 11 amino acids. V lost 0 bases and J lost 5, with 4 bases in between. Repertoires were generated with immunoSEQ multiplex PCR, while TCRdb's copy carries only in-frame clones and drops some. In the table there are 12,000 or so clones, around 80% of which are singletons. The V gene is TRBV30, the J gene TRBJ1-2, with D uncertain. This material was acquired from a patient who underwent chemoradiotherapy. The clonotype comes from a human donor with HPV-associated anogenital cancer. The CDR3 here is CAWSVGYGYTF. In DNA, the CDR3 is TGTGCCTGGAGTGTAGGGTATGGCTACACCTTC. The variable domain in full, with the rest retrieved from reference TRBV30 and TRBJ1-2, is SQTIHQWPATLVQPVGSPLSLECTVEGTSNPNLYWYRQAAGRGLQLLFYSVGIGQISSEVPQNLSASRPQDRQFILSSKKLLLSDSGFYLCAWSVGYGYTFGSGTRLTVV.